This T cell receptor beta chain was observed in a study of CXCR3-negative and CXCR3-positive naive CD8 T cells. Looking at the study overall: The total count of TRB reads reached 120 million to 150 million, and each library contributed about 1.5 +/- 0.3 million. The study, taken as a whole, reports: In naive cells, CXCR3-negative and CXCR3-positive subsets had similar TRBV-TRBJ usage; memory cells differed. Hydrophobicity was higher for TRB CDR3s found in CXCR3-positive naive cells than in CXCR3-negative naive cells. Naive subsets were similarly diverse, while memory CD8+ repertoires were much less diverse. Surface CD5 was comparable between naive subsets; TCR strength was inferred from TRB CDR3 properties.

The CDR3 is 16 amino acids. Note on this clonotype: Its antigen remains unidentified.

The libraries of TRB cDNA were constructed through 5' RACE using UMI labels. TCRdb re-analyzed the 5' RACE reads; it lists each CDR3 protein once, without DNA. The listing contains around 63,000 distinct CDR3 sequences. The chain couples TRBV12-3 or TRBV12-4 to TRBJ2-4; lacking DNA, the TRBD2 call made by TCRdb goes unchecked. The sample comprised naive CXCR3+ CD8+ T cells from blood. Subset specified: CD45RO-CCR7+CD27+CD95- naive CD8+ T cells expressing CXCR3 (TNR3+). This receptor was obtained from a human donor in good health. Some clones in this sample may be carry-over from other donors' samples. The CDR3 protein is CASSFEGLNAKNIQYF.